This T cell receptor (beta chain) was sequenced in a study of blood T cells in healthy people across ages. In the study overall: Researchers report that template switching captured about one barcoded beta molecule per two T cells.

Per individual sample, total RNA of at least 5.5 micrograms was extracted. This CDR3 comprises 15 residues. Looked up from germline, CDR1 is SNHLY and CDR2 is FYNNEI. V lost 4 bases to trimming and J lost 6 bases; unmatched junction nucleotides: 6. Using a J-beta primer mix together with a sample-barcoded 5' primer, a second PCR was run for roughly 6 to 12 cycles. Every molecule of cDNA carried a tag from a template-switch adaptor with 12 random nucleotides. Each sample provided no less than 3 million CDR3-containing paired-end reads. TCRdb independently ran MiXCR on the 5' RACE reads; one entry per CDR3 protein. The sample carries some 550,000 distinct CDR3 sequences, less than 60% recorded once.

Sequencing used blood. This sequence was found in an older man in good health. The V and J genes are TRBV2 and TRBJ1-6; 7 positions match TRBD1. CDR3 in amino acids: CASSGSGTVNSPLHF. The DNA for the CDR3 is TGTGCCAGCAGTGGCTCCGGGACAGTTAATTCACCCCTCCACTTT.